The rows below give T cell receptor beta chains drawn from one sample of a study of T cell repertoires in cytomegalovirus infection. TCRdb used MiXCR to reprocess the reads, holding one entry per CDR3 protein. The sample contains roughly 720,000 distinct CDR3 sequences, less than 40% of which appear only once. Source material: PBMCs. The receptor source for this set is a human donor in good health (CMV status not recorded). Some clones in this sample may be carry-over from other donors' samples. CDR3s include the opening cysteine and the closing phenylalanine or tryptophan. The D gene is left open where the match is weak. Clone size is given for some rows only: seen once, a few or many times, or a class if the clone is expanded.

v_gene	d_gene	j_gene	len	abundance	CDR3nt	CDR3aa
TRBV13	.	TRBJ1-1	14	few	TGTGCCAGCAGCATAGAAGGCCCAGACACTGAAGCTTTCTTT	CASSIEGPDTEAFF
TRBV7-8	TRBD2	TRBJ2-7	15	.	TGTGCCAGCAGCTCAACTAGCGGGAGCTTCTACGAGCAGTACTTC	CASSSTSGSFYEQYF
TRBV7-9	.	TRBJ1-3	15	.	TGTGCCAGCAGCTTAGCTCTCCGGATTGGAAACACCATATATTTT	CASSLALRIGNTIYF
TRBV6-6	TRBD1	TRBJ1-2	14	.	TGTGCCAGCAGTGCATCCTGGGACAGGGGGGACGGCACCTTC	CASSASWDRGDGTF
TRBV12-3/TRBV12-4	TRBD2	TRBJ2-3	18	.	TGTGCCAGCAGTCTCAGGAGACTAGCGGGAGAATCGACAGATACGCAGTATTTT	CASSLRRLAGESTDTQYF
TRBV9	.	TRBJ1-1	13	.	TGTGCCAGCAGCACCCTACAGGGAACTGAAGCTTTCTTT	CASSTLQGTEAFF
TRBV28	.	TRBJ1-4	15	.	TGTGCCAGCAGCCACCCAGGTGGAACTAATGAAAAACTGTTTTTT	CASSHPGGTNEKLFF
TRBV6-6	.	TRBJ2-2	14	.	TGTGCCAGCAGTGATCAGGGGTACACCGGGGAGCTGTTTTTT	CASSDQGYTGELFF
TRBV4-2	.	TRBJ2-7	17	.	TGTGCCAGCAGCCAAGTGGGAGTCGCGGGTTTCCCCTACGAGCAGTACTTC	CASSQVGVAGFPYEQYF
TRBV7-2	.	TRBJ1-1	14	many	TGTGCCAGCAGCTTAGCTCGGTCGGCGGTGGAAGCTTTCTTT	CASSLARSAVEAFF
TRBV7-9	.	TRBJ2-3	14	.	TGTGCCGAGGACCGCGGGGAGCACACAGATACGCAGTATTTT	CAEDRGEHTDTQYF
TRBV6-1	TRBD1	TRBJ1-4	15	.	TGTGCCAGCAGTTCCAGGGGGATCAAGGGGGAAAAACTGTTTTTT	CASSSRGIKGEKLFF
TRBV12-3/TRBV12-4	TRBD2	TRBJ2-7	18	many	TGTGCCAGCAGTACCGGGACTAGCGGGTTCTTTCGTTCCTACGAGCAGTACTTC	CASSTGTSGFFRSYEQYF
TRBV4-1	TRBD1	TRBJ2-7	15	few	TGCGCCAGCAGCCAAATGGGACAGGCCTCCTACGAGCAGTACTTC	CASSQMGQASYEQYF
TRBV28	TRBD2	TRBJ2-1	15	.	TGTGCCAGCAGTTTGACTAGCGGGAGGCGCAATGAGCAGTTCTTC	CASSLTSGRRNEQFF